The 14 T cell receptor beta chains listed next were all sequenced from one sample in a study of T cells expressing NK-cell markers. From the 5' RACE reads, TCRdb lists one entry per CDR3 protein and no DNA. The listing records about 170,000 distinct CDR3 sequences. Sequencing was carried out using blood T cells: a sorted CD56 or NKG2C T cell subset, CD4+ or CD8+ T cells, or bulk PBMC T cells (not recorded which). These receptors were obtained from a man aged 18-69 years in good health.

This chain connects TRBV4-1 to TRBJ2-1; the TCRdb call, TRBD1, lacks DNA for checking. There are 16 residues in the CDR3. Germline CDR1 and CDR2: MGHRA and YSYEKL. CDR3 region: CASSQDRGTGKNEQFF.

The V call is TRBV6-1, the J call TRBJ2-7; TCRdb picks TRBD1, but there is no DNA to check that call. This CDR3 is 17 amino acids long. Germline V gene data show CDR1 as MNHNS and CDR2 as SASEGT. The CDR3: CASREKDRGRLDYEQYF.

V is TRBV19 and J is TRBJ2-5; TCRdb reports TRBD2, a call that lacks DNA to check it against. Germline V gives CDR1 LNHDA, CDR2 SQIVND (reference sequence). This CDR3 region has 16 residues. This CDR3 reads CASSPLAGAIQETQYF.

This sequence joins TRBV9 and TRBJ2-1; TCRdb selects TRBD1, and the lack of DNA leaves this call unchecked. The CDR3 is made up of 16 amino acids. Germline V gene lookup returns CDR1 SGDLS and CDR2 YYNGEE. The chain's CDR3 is CASSPTWTGGYNEQFF.

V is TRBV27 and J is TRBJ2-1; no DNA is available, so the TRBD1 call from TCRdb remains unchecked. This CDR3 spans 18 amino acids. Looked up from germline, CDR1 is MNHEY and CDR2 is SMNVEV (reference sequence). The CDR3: CASSLGGGRQGLYNEQFF.

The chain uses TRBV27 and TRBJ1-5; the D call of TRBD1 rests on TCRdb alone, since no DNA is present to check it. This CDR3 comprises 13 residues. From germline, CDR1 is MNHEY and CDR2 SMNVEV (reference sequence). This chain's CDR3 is CASSADRHQPQHF.

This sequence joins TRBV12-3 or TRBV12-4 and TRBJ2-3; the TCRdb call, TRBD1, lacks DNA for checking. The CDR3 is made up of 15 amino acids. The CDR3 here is CASSTTGGGADTQYF.

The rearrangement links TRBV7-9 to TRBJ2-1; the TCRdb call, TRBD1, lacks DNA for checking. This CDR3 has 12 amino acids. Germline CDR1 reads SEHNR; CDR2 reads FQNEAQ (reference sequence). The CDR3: CASSAGRNEQFF.

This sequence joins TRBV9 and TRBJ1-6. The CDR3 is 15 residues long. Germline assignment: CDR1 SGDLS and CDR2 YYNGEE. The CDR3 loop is CASSGRTAFNSPLHF. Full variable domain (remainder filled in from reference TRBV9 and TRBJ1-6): DSGVTQTPKHLITATGQRVTLRCSPRSGDLSVYWYQQSLDQGLQFLIQYYNGEERAKGNILERFSAQQFPDLHSELNLSSLELGDSALYFCASSGRTAFNSPLHFGNGTRLTVT.

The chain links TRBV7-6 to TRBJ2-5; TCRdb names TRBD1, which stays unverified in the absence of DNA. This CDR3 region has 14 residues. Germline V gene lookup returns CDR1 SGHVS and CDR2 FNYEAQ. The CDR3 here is CASSLGAGAETQYF.

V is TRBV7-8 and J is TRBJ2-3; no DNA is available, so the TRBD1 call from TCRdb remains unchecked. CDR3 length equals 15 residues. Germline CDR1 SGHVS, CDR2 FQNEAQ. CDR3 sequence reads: CASSFDRGEYDTQYF.

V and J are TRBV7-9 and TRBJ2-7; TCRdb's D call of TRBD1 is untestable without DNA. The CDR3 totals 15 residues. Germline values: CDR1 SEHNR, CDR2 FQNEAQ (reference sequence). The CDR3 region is CASSLADRPKDEQYF.

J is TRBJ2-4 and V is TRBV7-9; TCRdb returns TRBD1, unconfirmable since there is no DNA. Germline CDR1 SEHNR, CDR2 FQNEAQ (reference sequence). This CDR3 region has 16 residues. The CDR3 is CASSSPEGQMKNIQYF.

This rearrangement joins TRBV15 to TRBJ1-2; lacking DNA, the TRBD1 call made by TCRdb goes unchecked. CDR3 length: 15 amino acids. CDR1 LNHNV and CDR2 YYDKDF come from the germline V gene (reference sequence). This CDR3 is CATSGSGQGGYGYTF.